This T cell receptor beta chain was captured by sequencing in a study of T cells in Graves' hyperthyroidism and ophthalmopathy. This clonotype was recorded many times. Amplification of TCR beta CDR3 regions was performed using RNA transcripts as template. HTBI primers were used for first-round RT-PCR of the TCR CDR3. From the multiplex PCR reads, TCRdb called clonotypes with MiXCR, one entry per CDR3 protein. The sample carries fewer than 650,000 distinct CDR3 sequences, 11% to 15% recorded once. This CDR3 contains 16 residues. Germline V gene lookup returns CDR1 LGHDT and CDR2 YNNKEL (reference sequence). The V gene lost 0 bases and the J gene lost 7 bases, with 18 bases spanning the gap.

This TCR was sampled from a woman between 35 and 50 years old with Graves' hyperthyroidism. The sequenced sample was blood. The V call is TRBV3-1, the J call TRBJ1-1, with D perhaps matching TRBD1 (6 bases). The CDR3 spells CASSQDPMPQGGEAFF. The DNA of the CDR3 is TGTGCCAGCAGCCAAGATCCTATGCCACAGGGTGGTGAAGCTTTCTTT.